This record looks at one T cell receptor beta chain sequence and its context. What it binds is not known. The source of the sample is a study of T-cell memory formation after mild COVID-19. Germline V gene lookup returns CDR1 ENHRY and CDR2 SYGVKD. The CDR3 extends over 14 amino acids. V dropped 6 bases and J dropped 5; count of bases not matched to a gene: 4. Points from the study as a whole: Contracting CD4+ clones were located mainly in CM and EM, and CD8+ clones in EMRA. Day 15 to 85 contractors were CD4/CD8 balanced; later expanders leaned CD4+.

Each CDR3 protein gets one entry after TCRdb re-called the 5' RACE reads with MiXCR. The table has around 390,000 distinct CDR3 sequences, approximately 16% seen once. Sequenced input: PBMCs or a T cell subset sorted from them (not recorded which). This receptor was identified in a man aged 18-30 years who had mild COVID-19 (a few samples of this study predate the infection). Cell type and time point are not known. The chain is built from TRBV10-3 and TRBJ2-1; TRBD2 matches at 10 bases. The CDR3 sequence: CAIRAGLANNEQFF. CDR3 DNA sequence: TGTGCCATCAGGGCGGGACTAGCGAACAATGAGCAGTTCTTC.